This TCR beta chain is drawn from a study of shared clonotypes between healthy human individuals. The trim removed 3 bases at V and 6 bases at J, leaving 4 bases unmatched. Germline CDR1 and CDR2: SGHVS and FQNEAQ. The CDR3 extends over 14 amino acids. This clone was counted only a few times. Every subset had its genomic DNA shared out evenly among several immunoSEQ plates. Assay: immunoSEQ multiplex PCR; the TCRdb copy retains only in-frame clones and omits some. The sample has about 490,000 clones, approximately 80% seen once. Source material: PBMCs. The chain uses TRBV7-8 and TRBJ2-7, with 11 bases lining up with TRBD2. This TCR derives from a woman between 40 and 55 years old in good health. Some clones in this sample may be carry-over from other donors' samples. DNA for the CDR3: TGTGCCAGCAGCTTTAGTAGCGGGGGGGGCGAGCAGTACTTC. It codes for CASSFSSGGGEQYF.